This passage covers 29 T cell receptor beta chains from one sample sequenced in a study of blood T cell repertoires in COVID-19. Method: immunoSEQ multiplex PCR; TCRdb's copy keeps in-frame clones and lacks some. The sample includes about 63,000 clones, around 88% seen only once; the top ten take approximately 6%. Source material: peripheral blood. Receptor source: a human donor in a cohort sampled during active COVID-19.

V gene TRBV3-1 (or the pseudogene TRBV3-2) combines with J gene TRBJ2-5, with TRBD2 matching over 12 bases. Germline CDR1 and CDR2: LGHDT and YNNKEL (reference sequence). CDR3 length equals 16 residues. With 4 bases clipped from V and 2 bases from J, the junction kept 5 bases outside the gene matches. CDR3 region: CASSPWTSGAQETQYF. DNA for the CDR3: TGTGCCAGCAGCCCGTGGACTAGCGGGGCTCAAGAGACCCAGTACTTC.

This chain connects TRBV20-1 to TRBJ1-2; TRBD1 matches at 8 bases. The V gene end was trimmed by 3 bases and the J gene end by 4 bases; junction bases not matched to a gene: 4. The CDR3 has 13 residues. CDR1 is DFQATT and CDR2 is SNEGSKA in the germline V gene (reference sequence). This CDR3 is CSASADRVYGYTF. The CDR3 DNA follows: TGCAGTGCTAGTGCGGACAGGGTCTATGGCTACACCTTC.

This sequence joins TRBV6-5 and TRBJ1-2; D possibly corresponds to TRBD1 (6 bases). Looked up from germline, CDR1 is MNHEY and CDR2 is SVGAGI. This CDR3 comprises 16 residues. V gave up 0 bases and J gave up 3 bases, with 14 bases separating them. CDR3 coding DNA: TGTGCCAGCAGTTACTCCAGCGGACAGCTACACTATGGCTACACCTTC. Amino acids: CASSYSSGQLHYGYTF.

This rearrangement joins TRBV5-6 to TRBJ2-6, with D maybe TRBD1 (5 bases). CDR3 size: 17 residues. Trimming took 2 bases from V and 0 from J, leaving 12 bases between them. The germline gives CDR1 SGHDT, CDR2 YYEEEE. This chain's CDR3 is CASSFTGAYSGANVLTF. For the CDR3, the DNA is TGTGCCAGCAGCTTTACAGGAGCCTACTCTGGGGCCAACGTCCTGACTTTC.

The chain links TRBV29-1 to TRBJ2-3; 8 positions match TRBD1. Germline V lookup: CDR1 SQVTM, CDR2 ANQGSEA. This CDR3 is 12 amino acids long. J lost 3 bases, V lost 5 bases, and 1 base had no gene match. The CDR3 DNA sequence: TGCAGCGTTAACAGGGGGACAGATACGCAGTATTTT. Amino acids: CSVNRGTDTQYF.

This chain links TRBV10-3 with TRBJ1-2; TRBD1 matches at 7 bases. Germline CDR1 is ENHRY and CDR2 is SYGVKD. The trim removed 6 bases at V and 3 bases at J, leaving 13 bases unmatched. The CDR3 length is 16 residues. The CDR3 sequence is CAISQGVEGRYYGYTF. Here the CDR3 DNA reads TGTGCCATCAGCCAGGGGGTGGAGGGGCGCTACTATGGCTACACCTTC.

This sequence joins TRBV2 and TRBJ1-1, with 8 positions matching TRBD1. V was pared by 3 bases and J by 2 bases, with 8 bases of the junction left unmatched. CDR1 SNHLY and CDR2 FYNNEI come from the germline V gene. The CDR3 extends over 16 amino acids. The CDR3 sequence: CASSEFGTGSNTEAFF. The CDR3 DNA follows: TGTGCCAGCAGTGAGTTTGGGACAGGCTCTAACACTGAAGCTTTCTTT.

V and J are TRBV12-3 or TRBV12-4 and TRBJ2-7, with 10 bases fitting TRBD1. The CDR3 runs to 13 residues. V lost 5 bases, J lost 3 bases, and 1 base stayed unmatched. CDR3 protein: CASSGDRGYEQYF. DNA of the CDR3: TGTGCCAGCAGTGGGGACAGGGGCTACGAGCAGTACTTC.

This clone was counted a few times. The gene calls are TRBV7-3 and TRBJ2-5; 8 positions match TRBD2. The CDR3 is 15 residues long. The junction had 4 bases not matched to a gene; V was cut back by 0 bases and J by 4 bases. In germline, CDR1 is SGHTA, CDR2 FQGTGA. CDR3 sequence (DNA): TGTGCCAGCAGCTTAACGAGCGGGGGTTTAGAGACCCAGTACTTC. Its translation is CASSLTSGGLETQYF. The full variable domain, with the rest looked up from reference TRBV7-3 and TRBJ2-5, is GAGVSQTPSNKVTEKGKYVELRCDPISGHTALYWYRQSLGQGPEFLIYFQGTGAADDSGLPNDRFFAVRPEGSVSTLKIQRTERGDSAVYLCASSLTSGGLETQYFGPGTRLLVL.

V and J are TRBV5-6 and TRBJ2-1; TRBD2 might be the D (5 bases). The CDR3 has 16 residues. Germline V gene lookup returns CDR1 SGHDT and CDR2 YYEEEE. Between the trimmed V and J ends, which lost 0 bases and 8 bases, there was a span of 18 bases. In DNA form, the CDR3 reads TGTGCCAGCAGCTTGGGTCTAGCTATCGGGCCTGATGAGCAGTTCTTC. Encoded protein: CASSLGLAIGPDEQFF.

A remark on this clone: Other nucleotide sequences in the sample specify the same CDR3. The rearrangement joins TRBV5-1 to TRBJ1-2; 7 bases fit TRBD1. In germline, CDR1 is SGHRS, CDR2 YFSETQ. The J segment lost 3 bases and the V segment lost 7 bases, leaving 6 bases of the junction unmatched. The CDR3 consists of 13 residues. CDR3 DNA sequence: TGCGCCAGCCGACAGGGACTTGACTATGGCTACACCTTC. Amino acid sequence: CASRQGLDYGYTF. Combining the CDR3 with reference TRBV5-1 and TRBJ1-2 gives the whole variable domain KAGVTQTPRYLIKTRGQQVTLSCSPISGHRSVSWYQQTPGQGLQFLFEYFSETQRNKGNFPGRFSGRQFSNSRSEMNVSTLELGDSALYLCASRQGLDYGYTFGSGTRLTVV.

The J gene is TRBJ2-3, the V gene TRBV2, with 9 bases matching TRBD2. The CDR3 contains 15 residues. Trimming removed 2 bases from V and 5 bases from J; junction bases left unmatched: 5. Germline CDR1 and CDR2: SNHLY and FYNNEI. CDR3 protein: CASSELAGKLDTQYF. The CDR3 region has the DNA TGTGCCAGCAGTGAACTAGCGGGAAAATTAGATACGCAGTATTTT.

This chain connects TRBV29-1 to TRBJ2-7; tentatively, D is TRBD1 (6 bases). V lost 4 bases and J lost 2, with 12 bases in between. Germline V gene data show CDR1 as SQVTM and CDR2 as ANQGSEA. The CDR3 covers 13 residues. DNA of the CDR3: TGCAGCGTTGTTGGGACACGAACCTACGAGCAGTACTTC. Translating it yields CSVVGTRTYEQYF.

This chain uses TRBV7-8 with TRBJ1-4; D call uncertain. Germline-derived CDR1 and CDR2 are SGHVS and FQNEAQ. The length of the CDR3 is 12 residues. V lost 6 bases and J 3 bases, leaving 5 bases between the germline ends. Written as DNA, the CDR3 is TGTGCCAGCAGGGCCTCTAATGAAAAACTGTTTTTT. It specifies CASRASNEKLFF.

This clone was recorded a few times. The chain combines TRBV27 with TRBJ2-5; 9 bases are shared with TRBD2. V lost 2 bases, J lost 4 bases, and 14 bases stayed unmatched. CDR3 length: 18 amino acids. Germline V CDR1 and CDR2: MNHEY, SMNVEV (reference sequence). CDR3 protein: CASSLGYGAGGGRETQYF. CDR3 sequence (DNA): TGTGCCAGCAGTTTAGGGTACGGAGCGGGGGGTGGTCGAGAGACCCAGTACTTC.

Here the CDR3 DNA reads TGCGCCAGCAGCCCTCGGACAGGGGCCGTAAGTACTGAAGCTTTCTTT. Amino acids: CASSPRTGAVSTEAFF. The chain employs TRBV4-1 and TRBJ1-1; 9 nucleotides align to TRBD1. From germline, CDR1 is MGHRA and CDR2 YSYEKL. Germline trimming cut 4 bases from V and 5 bases from J; bases unmatched to any gene: 11. The CDR3 runs to 16 residues.

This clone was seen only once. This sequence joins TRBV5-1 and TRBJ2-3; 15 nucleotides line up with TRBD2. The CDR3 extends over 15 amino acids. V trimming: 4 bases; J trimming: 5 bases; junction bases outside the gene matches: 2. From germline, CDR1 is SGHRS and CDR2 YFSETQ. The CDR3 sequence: CASSQGLAGGDTQYF. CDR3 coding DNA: TGCGCCAGCAGCCAGGGACTAGCGGGAGGAGATACGCAGTATTTT.

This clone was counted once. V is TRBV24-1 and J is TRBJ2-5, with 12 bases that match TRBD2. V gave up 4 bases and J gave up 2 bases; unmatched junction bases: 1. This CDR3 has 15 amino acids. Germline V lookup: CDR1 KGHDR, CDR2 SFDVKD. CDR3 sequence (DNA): TGTGCCACCAGTGAAGGACTAGCGGGACAAGAGACCCAGTACTTC. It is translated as CATSEGLAGQETQYF.

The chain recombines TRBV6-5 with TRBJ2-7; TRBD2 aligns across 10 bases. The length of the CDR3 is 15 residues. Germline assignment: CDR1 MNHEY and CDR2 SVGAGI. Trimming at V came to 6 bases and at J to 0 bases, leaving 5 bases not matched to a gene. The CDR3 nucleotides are TGTGCCAGCAGAGTAGCGGGGGGTAGCTCCTACGAGCAGTACTTC. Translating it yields CASRVAGGSSYEQYF.

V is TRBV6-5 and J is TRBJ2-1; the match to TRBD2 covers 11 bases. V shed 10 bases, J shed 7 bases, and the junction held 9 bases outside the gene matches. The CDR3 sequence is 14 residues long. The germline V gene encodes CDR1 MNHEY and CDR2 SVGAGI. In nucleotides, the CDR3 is TGTGCCACTGAGAGACTAGCGGGATGGAATGAGCAGTTCTTC. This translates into CATERLAGWNEQFF.

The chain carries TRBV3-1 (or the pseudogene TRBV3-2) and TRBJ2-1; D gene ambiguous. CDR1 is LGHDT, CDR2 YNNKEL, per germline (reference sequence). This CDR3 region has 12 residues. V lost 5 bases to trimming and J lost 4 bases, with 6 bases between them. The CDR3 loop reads CASSSLYNEQFF. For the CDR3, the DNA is TGTGCCAGCAGCTCACTTTACAATGAGCAGTTCTTC.

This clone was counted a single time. Here the CDR3 reads CASSVDRGREGYTF. CDR3 sequence (DNA): TGTGCCAGCAGTGTAGACAGGGGAAGGGAGGGCTACACCTTC. This sequence joins TRBV2 and TRBJ1-2; 8 positions match TRBD1. The CDR3 spans 14 residues. V trimming: 4 bases; J trimming: 8 bases; junction bases outside the gene matches: 9. CDR1 and CDR2 from the germline V gene are SNHLY and FYNNEI. The whole variable domain, filled in from reference TRBV2 and TRBJ1-2, reads EPEVTQTPSHQVTQMGQEVILRCVPISNHLYFYWYRQILGQKVEFLVSFYNNEISEKSEIFDDQFSVERPDGSNFTLKIRSTKLEDSAMYFCASSVDRGREGYTFGSGTRLTVV.

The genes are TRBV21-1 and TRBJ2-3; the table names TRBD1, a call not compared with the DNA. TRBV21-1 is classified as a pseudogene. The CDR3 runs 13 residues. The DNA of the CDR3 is TGTGCCAGCAGCGGACAGGGGAGTGATACGCAGTATTTT. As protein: CASSGQGSDTQYF.

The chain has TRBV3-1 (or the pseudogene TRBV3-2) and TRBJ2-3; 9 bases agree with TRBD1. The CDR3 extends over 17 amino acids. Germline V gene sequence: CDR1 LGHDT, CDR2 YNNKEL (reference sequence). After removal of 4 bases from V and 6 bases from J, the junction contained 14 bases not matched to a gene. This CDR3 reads CASSPYRGTGRMDTQYF. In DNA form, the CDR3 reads TGTGCCAGCAGCCCGTACCGAGGGACAGGGAGGATGGATACGCAGTATTTT.

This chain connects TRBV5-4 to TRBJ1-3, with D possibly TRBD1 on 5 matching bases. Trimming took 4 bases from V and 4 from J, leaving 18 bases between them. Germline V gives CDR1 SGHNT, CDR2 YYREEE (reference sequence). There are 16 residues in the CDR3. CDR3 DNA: TGTGCCAGCAGCCCCGACAGCAGGATCTCCGGAAACACCATATATTTT. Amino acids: CASSPDSRISGNTIYF.

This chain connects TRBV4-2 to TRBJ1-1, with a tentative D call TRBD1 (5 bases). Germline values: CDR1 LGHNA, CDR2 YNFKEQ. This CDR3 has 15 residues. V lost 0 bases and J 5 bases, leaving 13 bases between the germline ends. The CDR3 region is CASSQDGQGGTEAFF. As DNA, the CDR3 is TGTGCCAGCAGCCAAGATGGGCAGGGAGGAACTGAAGCTTTCTTT.

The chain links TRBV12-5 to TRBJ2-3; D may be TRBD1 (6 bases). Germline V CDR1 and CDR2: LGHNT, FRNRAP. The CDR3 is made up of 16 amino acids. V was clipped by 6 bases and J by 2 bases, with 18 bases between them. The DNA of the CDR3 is TGTGCTAGTGGCCTCCCAGGGGCCGGCGCCACAGATACGCAGTATTTT. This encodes CASGLPGAGATDTQYF.

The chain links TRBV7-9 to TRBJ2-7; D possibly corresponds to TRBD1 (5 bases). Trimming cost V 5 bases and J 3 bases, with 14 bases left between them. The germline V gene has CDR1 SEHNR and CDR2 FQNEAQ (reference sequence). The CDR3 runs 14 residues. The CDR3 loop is CASSPSYRSYEQYF. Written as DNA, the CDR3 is TGTGCCAGCAGCCCCAGTTACAGGAGCTACGAGCAGTACTTC.

The CDR3 region is CASSLAGSVNSPLHF. For the CDR3, the DNA is TGCGCCAGCAGCTTGGCGGGGAGTGTGAATTCACCCCTCCACTTT. The rearrangement joins TRBV5-1 to TRBJ1-6; no firm D call. Germline CDR1 and CDR2: SGHRS and YFSETQ. This CDR3 contains 15 residues. V was cut by 0 bases and J by 7 bases, with 11 bases left in between.